These T cell receptor beta chains were read from a single sample in a study of shared clonotypes between healthy human individuals. Generated by immunoSEQ multiplex PCR, the TCRdb table keeps only in-frame clones and is missing some. The sample has about 2.4 million clones, approximately 93% seen once; the top ten hold approximately 0.37%. The sample comprised naive CD4+ T cells from PBMCs. These receptors all come from a man between 18 and 29 years old in good health. Some clones in this sample may be carry-over from other donors' samples. Each CDR3 is given with its conserved first and last residue. Each record gives: V gene, J gene, D gene, clone size, CDR3 DNA, CDR3 protein. D genes are given only for firm matches. The size field is filled for only some rows; it gives once, few, many or a size class.

TRBV30	TRBJ1-1	NA	NA	TGTGCCTGGATCAGCGGTCTCGGTTCCCCTGAAGCTTTCTTT	CAWISGLGSPEAFF
TRBV5-1	TRBJ2-3	NA	NA	TGCGCCAGCAGCTTGGGGACAACGGTGGGGGATACGCAGTATTTT	CASSLGTTVGDTQYF
TRBV18	TRBJ1-5	TRBD1	NA	TGTGCCAGCTCACAAGAGACAGGGACTAGCAATCAGCCCCAGCATTTT	CASSQETGTSNQPQHF
TRBV27	TRBJ2-7	NA	NA	TGTGCCAGCAGTTTGGATGGGCGATTGGGTACCTACGAGCAGTACTTC	CASSLDGRLGTYEQYF
TRBV27	TRBJ2-3	NA	NA	TGTGCCAGCAGTTTTCCCCCGACTCATACTAGCACAGATACGCAGTATTTT	CASSFPPTHTSTDTQYF
TRBV2	TRBJ2-7	NA	NA	TGTGCCAGCAGTGAAGCGCGGTCCAGGGCCTACGAGCAGTACTTC	CASSEARSRAYEQYF
TRBV28	TRBJ1-2	NA	NA	TGTGCCAGCAGTTTAGTGGCAGAGGAGGTGAGCACCTTC	CASSLVAEEVSTF
TRBV11-2	TRBJ2-7	NA	NA	TGTGCCAGCAGCTTAATCCGCAGGGACCAGTCCTACGAGCAGTACTTC	CASSLIRRDQSYEQYF
TRBV18	TRBJ1-1	NA	NA	TGTGCCAGCTCATCGCGTCTCGGACGTTTCACTGAAGCTTTCTTT	CASSSRLGRFTEAFF
TRBV10-3	TRBJ1-1	TRBD1	NA	TGTGCCATCAGTGAGTCGCCTTCAGTTGGGGGGACAGATGAAGCTTTCTTT	CAISESPSVGGTDEAFF
TRBV28	TRBJ1-5	TRBD1	few	TGTGCCAGCAAAGGGGGCGGGGATCAGCCCCAGCATTTT	CASKGGGDQPQHF
TRBV11-1	TRBJ2-2	TRBD1	NA	TGTGCCAGCAGCTGGGACAGGGGGTTCGCCGGGGAGCTGTTTTTT	CASSWDRGFAGELFF
TRBV18	TRBJ1-1	TRBD1	NA	TGTGCCAGCTCACCTCGGACAGGGGACACTGAAGCTTTCTTT	CASSPRTGDTEAFF
TRBV7-2	TRBJ2-3	NA	NA	TGTGCCAGCAGCGCTATTGGGGATACGCAGTATTTT	CASSAIGDTQYF
TRBV11-1	TRBJ2-7	TRBD2	NA	TGTGCCAGCAGCTTAAGAGGGGGCGCCGGACTAGCGGGAGCCTACGAGCAGTACTTC	CASSLRGGAGLAGAYEQYF